This is a list of T cell receptor beta chains from one sample in a study of blood T cell repertoires in COVID-19. Using immunoSEQ multiplex PCR, the repertoire was profiled, and TCRdb retains in-frame clones only, with some absent. The table records 53,000 or so clones, about four fifths of them present only once. Sequencing was performed on peripheral blood. The receptors were sampled from a man aged 65 to 85 with active COVID-19. CDR3s include the opening cysteine and the closing phenylalanine or tryptophan. Fields, in order: clone size, D gene, J gene, V gene, CDR3 protein, CDR3 DNA. The D gene is left open where the match is weak. Some rows have no size entry. The others give once, few or many, or a class for an expanded clone.

abundance: NA
d_gene: NA
j_gene: TRBJ2-3
v_gene: TRBV7-2
CDR3aa: CASSLRQLTDTQYF
CDR3nt: TGTGCCAGCAGCTTGAGACAGCTCACAGATACGCAGTATTTT

abundance: NA
d_gene: NA
j_gene: TRBJ2-6
v_gene: TRBV7-6
CDR3aa: CASSLLVGVSSGANVLTF
CDR3nt: TGTGCCAGCAGCTTACTGGTAGGGGTAAGCTCTGGGGCCAACGTCCTGACTTTC

abundance: NA
d_gene: NA
j_gene: TRBJ1-1
v_gene: TRBV7-2
CDR3aa: CASSLVGRANTEAFF
CDR3nt: TGTGCCAGCAGCTTAGTAGGGCGGGCGAACACTGAAGCTTTCTTT

abundance: NA
d_gene: NA
j_gene: TRBJ1-1
v_gene: TRBV6-1
CDR3aa: CASSTENTEAFF
CDR3nt: TGTGCCAGCAGTACAGAGAACACTGAAGCTTTCTTT

abundance: NA
d_gene: TRBD1
j_gene: TRBJ2-5
v_gene: TRBV2
CDR3aa: CASSGQGARQETQYF
CDR3nt: TGTGCCAGCAGTGGACAGGGGGCGCGGCAAGAGACCCAGTACTTC

abundance: NA
d_gene: TRBD1
j_gene: TRBJ2-6
v_gene: TRBV7-9
CDR3aa: CASSVNRGSPEANVLTF
CDR3nt: TGTGCCAGCAGCGTGAACAGGGGGTCCCCTGAGGCCAACGTCCTGACTTTC

abundance: NA
d_gene: TRBD1
j_gene: TRBJ1-6
v_gene: TRBV3-1/TRBV3-2
CDR3aa: CASSPSGGDSPLHF
CDR3nt: TGTGCCAGCAGCCCTTCAGGGGGAGATTCACCCCTCCACTTT

abundance: NA
d_gene: TRBD2
j_gene: TRBJ2-3
v_gene: TRBV24-1
CDR3aa: CATSLASGGVITQYF
CDR3nt: TGTGCCACCAGTTTGGCTAGCGGGGGAGTGATCACGCAGTATTTT

abundance: NA
d_gene: NA
j_gene: TRBJ1-6
v_gene: TRBV7-9
CDR3aa: CASRDQGRDSPLHF
CDR3nt: TGTGCCAGCAGAGACCAGGGGAGGGATTCACCCCTCCACTTT

abundance: NA
d_gene: NA
j_gene: TRBJ2-1
v_gene: TRBV30
CDR3aa: CAWSVEVLASSYNEQFF
CDR3nt: TGTGCCTGGAGTGTAGAGGTTCTAGCGAGCTCCTACAATGAGCAGTTCTTC

abundance: NA
d_gene: TRBD1
j_gene: TRBJ2-2
v_gene: TRBV2
CDR3aa: CASKAGTGDGELFF
CDR3nt: TGTGCCAGCAAAGCCGGGACAGGGGACGGGGAGCTGTTTTTT

abundance: NA
d_gene: TRBD1
j_gene: TRBJ2-7
v_gene: TRBV24-1
CDR3aa: CATSGARTGGTYEQYF
CDR3nt: TGTGCCACCAGCGGCGCCCGGACAGGGGGCACGTACGAGCAGTACTTC

abundance: NA
d_gene: TRBD2
j_gene: TRBJ2-3
v_gene: TRBV11-2
CDR3aa: CASSLKTTSGSGDTQYF
CDR3nt: TGTGCCAGCAGCTTAAAAACGACTAGCGGGAGTGGAGATACGCAGTATTTT

abundance: once
d_gene: TRBD1
j_gene: TRBJ1-4
v_gene: TRBV7-9
CDR3aa: CASSLVFDREDEKLFF
CDR3nt: TGTGCCAGCAGCTTAGTTTTCGACAGGGAAGACGAAAAACTGTTTTTT

abundance: NA
d_gene: NA
j_gene: TRBJ2-5
v_gene: TRBV5-1
CDR3aa: CASSSVPPGQQETQYF
CDR3nt: TGCGCCAGCAGCTCGGTTCCTCCGGGACAACAAGAGACCCAGTACTTC

abundance: NA
d_gene: NA
j_gene: TRBJ2-1
v_gene: TRBV3-1/TRBV3-2
CDR3aa: CASSRRGKADEQFF
CDR3nt: TGTGCCAGCAGCCGTCGCGGAAAGGCGGATGAGCAGTTCTTC

abundance: NA
d_gene: NA
j_gene: TRBJ2-7
v_gene: TRBV11-2
CDR3aa: CASSSLGGYEQYF
CDR3nt: TGTGCCAGCAGCTCATTGGGGGGCTACGAGCAGTACTTC